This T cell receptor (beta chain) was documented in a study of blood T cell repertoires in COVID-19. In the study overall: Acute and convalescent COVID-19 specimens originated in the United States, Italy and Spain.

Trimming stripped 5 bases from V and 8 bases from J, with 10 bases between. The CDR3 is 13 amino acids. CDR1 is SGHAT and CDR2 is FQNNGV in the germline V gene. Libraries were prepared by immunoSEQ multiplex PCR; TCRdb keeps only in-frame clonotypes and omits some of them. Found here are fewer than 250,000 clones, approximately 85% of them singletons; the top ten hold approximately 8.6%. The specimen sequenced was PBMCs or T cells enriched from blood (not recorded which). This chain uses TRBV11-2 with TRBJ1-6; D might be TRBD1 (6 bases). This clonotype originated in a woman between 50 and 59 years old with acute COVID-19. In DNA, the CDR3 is TGTGCCAGCAGCCAGGGGTCGGATTCACCCCTCCACTTT. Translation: CASSQGSDSPLHF.